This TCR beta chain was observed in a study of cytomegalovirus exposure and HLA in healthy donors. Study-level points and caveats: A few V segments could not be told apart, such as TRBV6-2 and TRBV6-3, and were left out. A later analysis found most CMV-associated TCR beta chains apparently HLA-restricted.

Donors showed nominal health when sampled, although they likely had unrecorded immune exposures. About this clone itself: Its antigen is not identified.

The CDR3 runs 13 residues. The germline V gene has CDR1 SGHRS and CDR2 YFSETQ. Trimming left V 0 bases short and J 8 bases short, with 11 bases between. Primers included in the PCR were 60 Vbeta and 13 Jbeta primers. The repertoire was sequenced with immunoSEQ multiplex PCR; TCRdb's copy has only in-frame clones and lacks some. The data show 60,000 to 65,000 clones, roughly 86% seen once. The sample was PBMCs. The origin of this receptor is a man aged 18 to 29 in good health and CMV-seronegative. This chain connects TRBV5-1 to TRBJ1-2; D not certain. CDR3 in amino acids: CASSLATSVGYTF. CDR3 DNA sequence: TGCGCCAGCAGCTTGGCGACCAGCGTAGGCTACACCTTC.